Listed below are T cell receptor beta chains from one sample, sequenced in a study of response to subunit inactivated influenza vaccine. TCRdb called the RT-PCR reads again in MiXCR, with one record for every CDR3 protein. The sample consists of 500,000 to 550,000 distinct CDR3 sequences, approximately 20% of them appearing once. Another study also made use of these data, one on T cells expressing NK-cell markers.

The sample here was CD4+ T cells sorted from PBMCs, taken 11 to 12 days after vaccination. These receptors were obtained from a middle-aged man who received an inactivated influenza vaccine. Each CDR3 is given with its conserved first and last residue. The D gene is left open where the match is weak. The size field is filled for only some rows; it gives once, few, many or a size class.

cdr3_nt: TGTGCCATCAGTGACTCCCGGGACAGGGGGACGCCCTACGAGCAGTACTTC
cdr3_aa: CAISDSRDRGTPYEQYF
clone_size: NA
v_call: TRBV10-3
j_call: TRBJ2-7
d_call: TRBD1
cdr3_length: 17

cdr3_nt: TGTGCCAGCAGTTTAGGGACTAGCGGGAGCCCTATCCAAGAGACCCAGTACTTC
cdr3_aa: CASSLGTSGSPIQETQYF
clone_size: NA
v_call: TRBV28
j_call: TRBJ2-5
d_call: TRBD2
cdr3_length: 18

cdr3_nt: TGTGCCACCAGCAGGGGGTTAGCGGGAGGTGAAAATGAGCAGTTCTTC
cdr3_aa: CATSRGLAGGENEQFF
clone_size: NA
v_call: TRBV15
j_call: TRBJ2-1
d_call: TRBD2
cdr3_length: 16

cdr3_nt: TGCAGCGTTGCCAAATACCGAGGGCAGCAGCCCCAGCATTTT
cdr3_aa: CSVAKYRGQQPQHF
clone_size: NA
v_call: TRBV29-1
j_call: TRBJ1-5
d_call: NA
cdr3_length: 14

cdr3_nt: TGTGCCAGCAGTTACCAGCGGGCCACAGATACGCAGTATTTT
cdr3_aa: CASSYQRATDTQYF
clone_size: few
v_call: TRBV6-5
j_call: TRBJ2-3
d_call: NA
cdr3_length: 14

cdr3_nt: TGCGCCAGCAGTGAGTCCTGGGCGGGACCAAACAATGAGCAGTTCTTC
cdr3_aa: CASSESWAGPNNEQFF
clone_size: NA
v_call: TRBV10-1
j_call: TRBJ2-1
d_call: NA
cdr3_length: 16

cdr3_nt: TGCAGTGCTAGAGGGAGAGAGACCCAGTACTTC
cdr3_aa: CSARGRETQYF
clone_size: NA
v_call: TRBV20-1
j_call: TRBJ2-5
d_call: NA
cdr3_length: 11

cdr3_nt: TGTGCCAGCTCACCTCCGGACCCGACCCTCGAGCAGTACTTC
cdr3_aa: CASSPPDPTLEQYF
clone_size: NA
v_call: TRBV18
j_call: TRBJ2-7
d_call: NA
cdr3_length: 14

cdr3_nt: TGCAGTGCTAGAAGACTAGCGGGAGGGCCCCGGGAAGCAGATACGCAGTATTTT
cdr3_aa: CSARRLAGGPREADTQYF
clone_size: NA
v_call: TRBV20-1
j_call: TRBJ2-3
d_call: TRBD2
cdr3_length: 18

cdr3_nt: TGTGCCAGCAGCCAAAAGACGGGATCCCAGCCCCAGCATTTT
cdr3_aa: CASSQKTGSQPQHF
clone_size: many
v_call: TRBV3-1
j_call: TRBJ1-5
d_call: NA
cdr3_length: 14

cdr3_nt: TGTGCCAGCAGCTATGGCGGGCCCCAGCATTTT
cdr3_aa: CASSYGGPQHF
clone_size: NA
v_call: TRBV7-2
j_call: TRBJ1-5
d_call: NA
cdr3_length: 11

cdr3_nt: TGTGCCAGCGCATCGACAGGGATTGGGTATCAGCCCCAGCATTTT
cdr3_aa: CASASTGIGYQPQHF
clone_size: NA
v_call: TRBV19
j_call: TRBJ1-5
d_call: TRBD1
cdr3_length: 15

cdr3_nt: TGCGCCAGCCGGGCCGGGCAGGGTTTAGCCAAAAACATTCAGTACTTC
cdr3_aa: CASRAGQGLAKNIQYF
clone_size: many
v_call: TRBV5-1
j_call: TRBJ2-4
d_call: NA
cdr3_length: 16

cdr3_nt: TGTGCCAGCACCCTAGGGGGGCACCTGAACACTGAAGCTTTCTTT
cdr3_aa: CASTLGGHLNTEAFF
clone_size: many
v_call: TRBV12-3/TRBV12-4
j_call: TRBJ1-1
d_call: NA
cdr3_length: 15

cdr3_nt: TGTGCCAGCAGCGTCTCTAGCGGGGGCTCAGATACGCAGTATTTT
cdr3_aa: CASSVSSGGSDTQYF
clone_size: NA
v_call: TRBV9
j_call: TRBJ2-3
d_call: TRBD2
cdr3_length: 15

cdr3_nt: TGTGCCAGCAGCTCGTCCCCGGGTTCTGGAAACACCATATATTTT
cdr3_aa: CASSSSPGSGNTIYF
clone_size: NA
v_call: TRBV7-6
j_call: TRBJ1-3
d_call: NA
cdr3_length: 15

cdr3_nt: TGTGCCAGCAGCGCGGGACAGGGTCCCTACAATGAGCAGTTCTTC
cdr3_aa: CASSAGQGPYNEQFF
clone_size: few
v_call: TRBV9
j_call: TRBJ2-1
d_call: TRBD1
cdr3_length: 15

cdr3_nt: TGTGCCAGCAGCCAGGGCGGTGGTGTCTACGAGCAGTACTTC
cdr3_aa: CASSQGGGVYEQYF
clone_size: few
v_call: TRBV11-2
j_call: TRBJ2-7
d_call: NA
cdr3_length: 14

cdr3_nt: TGTGCCAGCAGCCAGACCACGGGGTTTTCTTCACCCCTCCACTTT
cdr3_aa: CASSQTTGFSSPLHF
clone_size: NA
v_call: TRBV3-1
j_call: TRBJ1-6
d_call: NA
cdr3_length: 15

cdr3_nt: TGCAGTGCTAGAGATCCCCAGAACACCGGGGAGCTGTTTTTT
cdr3_aa: CSARDPQNTGELFF
clone_size: few
v_call: TRBV20-1
j_call: TRBJ2-2
d_call: NA
cdr3_length: 14

cdr3_nt: TGTGCCAGCAGCCAAGGGGCCGGGATCACGTACAATGAGCAGTTCTTC
cdr3_aa: CASSQGAGITYNEQFF
clone_size: few
v_call: TRBV3-1
j_call: TRBJ2-1
d_call: NA
cdr3_length: 16

cdr3_nt: TGCAGTCCCAACCGGGGCTATGGCTACACCTTC
cdr3_aa: CSPNRGYGYTF
clone_size: NA
v_call: TRBV20-1
j_call: TRBJ1-2
d_call: NA
cdr3_length: 11

cdr3_nt: TGTGCCAGCAGCACCCGGACGGGAAGGAATGAAAAACTGTTTTTT
cdr3_aa: CASSTRTGRNEKLFF
clone_size: few
v_call: TRBV5-8
j_call: TRBJ1-4
d_call: NA
cdr3_length: 15

cdr3_nt: TGTGCCAGCAGGTCACCGGGTGGAGATACGCAGTATTTT
cdr3_aa: CASRSPGGDTQYF
clone_size: once
v_call: TRBV7-9
j_call: TRBJ2-3
d_call: NA
cdr3_length: 13

cdr3_nt: TGTGCCAGCAGTGAATTCTCCGGGTCCGAGCAGTACTTC
cdr3_aa: CASSEFSGSEQYF
clone_size: NA
v_call: TRBV25-1
j_call: TRBJ2-7
d_call: NA
cdr3_length: 13

cdr3_nt: TGTGCCAGCAGATCGGGACAGGGATTCACCGGGGAGCTGTTTTTT
cdr3_aa: CASRSGQGFTGELFF
clone_size: NA
v_call: TRBV12-3/TRBV12-4
j_call: TRBJ2-2
d_call: TRBD1
cdr3_length: 15